A single sample is the source of the 9 T cell receptor beta chains below, sequenced in a study of blood T cell repertoires in COVID-19. Method: immunoSEQ multiplex PCR; TCRdb's copy keeps in-frame clones and lacks some. The table lists approximately 46,000 clones, around 86% of them singletons, with roughly 14% in the top ten. Sequencing used peripheral blood. The source of these receptors is a human donor in a cohort sampled during active COVID-19.

The CDR3: CASSPGSPDTQYF. DNA of the CDR3: TGTGCCAGCTCACCCGGTTCCCCGGATACGCAGTATTTT. V and J are TRBV18 and TRBJ2-3; no clear D. V was cut by 3 bases and J by 6 bases, with 10 bases left in between. Germline CDR1 reads KGHSH; CDR2 reads LQKENI. CDR3 size: 13 residues.

The chain uses TRBV7-6 and TRBJ2-7; 9 bases fit TRBD1. The CDR3 is made up of 18 amino acids. Trimming at V came to 1 base and at J to 4 bases, leaving 14 bases not matched to a gene. In germline, CDR1 is SGHVS, CDR2 FNYEAQ. CDR3 nucleotides: TGTGCCAGCAGCTTAGTGGAGTCCCGGACAGGGGAGGTTTACGAGCAGTACTTC. This gives the protein CASSLVESRTGEVYEQYF. The variable domain in full, completed from reference TRBV7-6 and TRBJ2-7, reads GAGVSQSPRYKVTKRGQDVALRCDPISGHVSLYWYRQALGQGPEFLTYFNYEAQQDKSGLPNDRFSAERPEGSISTLTIQRTEQRDSAMYRCASSLVESRTGEVYEQYFGPGTRLTVT.

V is TRBV7-2 and J is TRBJ2-3; D unresolved. The V gene lost 1 base and the J gene lost 2 bases, with 7 bases spanning the gap. Germline CDR1 and CDR2: SGHTA and FQGNSA. The CDR3 spans 14 residues. CDR3: CASSLELFTDTQYF. The CDR3 region has the DNA TGTGCCAGCAGCTTAGAGCTGTTCACAGATACGCAGTATTTT. Drawing the rest from reference TRBV7-2 and TRBJ2-3, the complete variable domain is GAGVSQSPSNKVTEKGKDVELRCDPISGHTALYWYRQSLGQGLEFLIYFQGNSAPDKSGLPSDRFSAERTGGSVSTLTIQRTQQEDSAVYLCASSLELFTDTQYFGPGTRLTVL.

This chain joins TRBV6-5 and TRBJ2-1; 8 bases are shared with TRBD2. The CDR3 covers 15 residues. Looked up from germline, CDR1 is MNHEY and CDR2 is SVGAGI. J lost 4 bases, V lost 5 bases, and 7 bases had no gene match. The CDR3 protein is CASSPGAGGYNEQFF. The CDR3 DNA reads as TGTGCCAGCAGTCCAGGGGCGGGAGGATACAATGAGCAGTTCTTC.

CDR3 nucleotide sequence: TGCGCCAGCAGCTTTGGGCGGGATCTGAACACTGAAGCTTTCTTT. As protein: CASSFGRDLNTEAFF. The chain employs TRBV5-1 and TRBJ1-1, with D unclear. Germline assignment: CDR1 SGHRS and CDR2 YFSETQ. CDR3 length: 15 amino acids. V gave up 2 bases and J gave up 0 bases, with 11 bases separating them.

The chain links TRBV19 to TRBJ1-4; 8 bases fit TRBD1. The CDR3 spans 15 residues. CDR1 and CDR2 (germline): LNHDA, SQIVND (reference sequence). The V and J ends lost 6 bases and 7 bases, in that order; junction bases with no gene match: 10. The CDR3 loop is CASSLGQAPFEKLFF. CDR3 DNA: TGTGCCAGTAGCTTGGGACAGGCCCCATTTGAAAAACTGTTTTTT.

V gene TRBV15 combines with J gene TRBJ2-3, with D maybe TRBD1 (6 bases). Germline V CDR1 and CDR2: LNHNV, YYDKDF (reference sequence). V was pared by 10 bases and J by 0 bases, with 17 bases between. The CDR3 covers 15 residues. The CDR3 protein is CAIRLGQTSTDTQYF. The CDR3 DNA follows: TGTGCCATTAGGCTTGGACAGACTAGCACAGATACGCAGTATTTT.

V gene TRBV6-2 or TRBV6-3 combines with J gene TRBJ2-5; 11 positions match TRBD1. Trimming took 0 bases from V and 4 from J; bases not matched to a gene: 1. This CDR3 has 15 amino acids. The germline CDR1 and CDR2 sequences are MNHEY and SVGEGT. CDR3 protein: CASSYSGTGGETQYF. CDR3 sequence (DNA): TGTGCCAGCAGTTACTCCGGGACAGGGGGAGAGACCCAGTACTTC.

V gene TRBV6-1 combines with J gene TRBJ2-3; 10 nucleotides match TRBD1. The CDR3 loop spans 17 amino acids. V lost 4 bases to trimming and J lost 4 bases; unmatched junction nucleotides: 11. Per the germline V gene, CDR1 is MNHNS and CDR2 is SASEGT. The CDR3 spells CASSAPRDRGGPDTQYF. The CDR3, as DNA: TGTGCCAGCAGTGCCCCCCGGGACAGGGGCGGTCCAGATACGCAGTATTTT.